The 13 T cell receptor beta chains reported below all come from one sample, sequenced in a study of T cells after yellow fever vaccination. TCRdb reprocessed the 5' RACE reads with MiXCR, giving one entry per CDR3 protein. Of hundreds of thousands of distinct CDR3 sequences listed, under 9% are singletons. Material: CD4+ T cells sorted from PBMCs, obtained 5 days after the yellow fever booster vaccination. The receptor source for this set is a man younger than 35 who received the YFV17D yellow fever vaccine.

CDR3 DNA sequence: TGTGCCAGCAGTGAAAGCGGGAGCTACACCTTC. Its translation: CASSESGSYTF. The chain uses TRBV6-1 and TRBJ1-2; D remains ambiguous. The V end lost 2 bases, the J end lost 9 bases, and 7 bases lay between the germline ends. Germline V lookup: CDR1 MNHNS, CDR2 SASEGT. The CDR3 length is 11 residues.

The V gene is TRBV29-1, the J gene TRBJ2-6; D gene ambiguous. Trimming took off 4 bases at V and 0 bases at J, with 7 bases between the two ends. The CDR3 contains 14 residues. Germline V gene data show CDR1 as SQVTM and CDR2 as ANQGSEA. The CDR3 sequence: CSVARSSGANVLTF. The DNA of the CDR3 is TGCAGCGTTGCCAGGAGCTCTGGGGCCAACGTCCTGACTTTC.

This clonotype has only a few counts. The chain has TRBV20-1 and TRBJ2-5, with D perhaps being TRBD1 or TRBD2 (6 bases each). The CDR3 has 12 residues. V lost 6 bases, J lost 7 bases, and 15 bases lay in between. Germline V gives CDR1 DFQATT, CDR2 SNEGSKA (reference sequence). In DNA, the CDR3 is TGCAGTGCGGGGGGCCCTCCGGGGACCCAGTACTTC. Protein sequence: CSAGGPPGTQYF.

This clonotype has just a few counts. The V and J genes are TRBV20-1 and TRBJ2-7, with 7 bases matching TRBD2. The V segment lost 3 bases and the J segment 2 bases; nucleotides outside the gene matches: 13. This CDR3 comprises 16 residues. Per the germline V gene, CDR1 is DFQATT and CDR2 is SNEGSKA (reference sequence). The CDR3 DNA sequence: TGCAGTGCTAGCTCACTCCCTCAAAGCGGGACCTACGAGCAGTACGTC. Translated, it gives CSASSLPQSGTYEQYV.

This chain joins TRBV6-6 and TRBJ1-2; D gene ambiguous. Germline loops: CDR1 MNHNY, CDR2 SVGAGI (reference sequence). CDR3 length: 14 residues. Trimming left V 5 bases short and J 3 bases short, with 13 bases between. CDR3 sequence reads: CASSGRVTDYGYTF. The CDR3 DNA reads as TGTGCCAGCAGTGGCCGGGTCACAGACTATGGCTACACCTTC.

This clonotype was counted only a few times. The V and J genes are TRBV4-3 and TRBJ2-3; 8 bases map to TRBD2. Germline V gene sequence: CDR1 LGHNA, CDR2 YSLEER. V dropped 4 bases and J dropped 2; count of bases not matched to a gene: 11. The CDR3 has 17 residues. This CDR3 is CASSLAGGLGDTDTQYF. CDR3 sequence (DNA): TGCGCCAGCAGCCTCGCGGGGGGCTTGGGGGACACAGATACGCAGTATTTT.

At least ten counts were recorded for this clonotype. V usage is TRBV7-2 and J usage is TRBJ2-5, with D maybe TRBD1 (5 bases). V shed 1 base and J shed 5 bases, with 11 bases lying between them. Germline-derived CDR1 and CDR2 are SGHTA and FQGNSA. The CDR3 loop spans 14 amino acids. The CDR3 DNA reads TGTGCCAGCAGCTTAGAGATAGGGGTGGAGACCCAGTACTTC. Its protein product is CASSLEIGVETQYF. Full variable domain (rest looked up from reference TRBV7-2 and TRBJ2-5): GAGVSQSPSNKVTEKGKDVELRCDPISGHTALYWYRQSLGQGLEFLIYFQGNSAPDKSGLPSDRFSAERTGGSVSTLTIQRTQQEDSAVYLCASSLEIGVETQYFGPGTRLLVL.

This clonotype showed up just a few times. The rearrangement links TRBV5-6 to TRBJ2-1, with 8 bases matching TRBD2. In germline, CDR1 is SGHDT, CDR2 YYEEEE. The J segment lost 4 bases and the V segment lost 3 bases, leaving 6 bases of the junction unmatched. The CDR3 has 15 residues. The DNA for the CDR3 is TGTGCCAGCAGCTCCACCGGGACTAGATACAATGAGCAGTTCTTC. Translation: CASSSTGTRYNEQFF. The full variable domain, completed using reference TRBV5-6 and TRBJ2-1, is DAGVTQSPTHLIKTRGQQVTLRCSPKSGHDTVSWYQQALGQGPQFIFQYYEEEERQRGNFPDRFSGHQFPNYSSELNVNALLLGDSALYLCASSSTGTRYNEQFFGPGTRLTVL.

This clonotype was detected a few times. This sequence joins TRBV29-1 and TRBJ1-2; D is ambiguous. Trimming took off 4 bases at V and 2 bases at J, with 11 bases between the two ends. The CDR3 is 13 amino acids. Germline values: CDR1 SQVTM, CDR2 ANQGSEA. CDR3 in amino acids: CSVVGRINYGYTF. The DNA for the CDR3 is TGCAGCGTTGTTGGGCGCATCAACTATGGCTACACCTTC.

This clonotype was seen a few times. CDR3: CASSQITGTYNEQFF. The CDR3 nucleotides are TGTGCCAGCAGCCAAATTACCGGGACCTACAATGAGCAGTTCTTC. The chain joins TRBV3-1 to TRBJ2-1; a possible D gene is TRBD2 (5 bases). Germline values: CDR1 LGHDT, CDR2 YNNKEL (reference sequence). Between the trimmed V and J ends, which lost 2 bases and 2 bases, there was a span of 10 bases. This CDR3 has 15 residues.

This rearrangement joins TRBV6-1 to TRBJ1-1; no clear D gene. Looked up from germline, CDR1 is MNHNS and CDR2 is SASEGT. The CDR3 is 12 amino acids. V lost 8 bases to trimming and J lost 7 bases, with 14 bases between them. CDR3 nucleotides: TGTGCCAGCGGGCCCCGAGGGAATGAAGCTTTCTTT. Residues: CASGPRGNEAFF.

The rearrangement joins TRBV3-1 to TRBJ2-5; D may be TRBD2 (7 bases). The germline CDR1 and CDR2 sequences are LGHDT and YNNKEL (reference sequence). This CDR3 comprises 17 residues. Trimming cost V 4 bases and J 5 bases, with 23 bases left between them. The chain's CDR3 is CASSLGGLAAAWETQYF. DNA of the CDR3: TGTGCCAGCAGCCTGGGGGGGCTAGCGGCGGCCTGGGAGACCCAGTACTTC.

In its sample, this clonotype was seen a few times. The CDR3 DNA follows: TGTGCCAGCAGCTTGGCCCGGCGCGATGGCTACACCTTC. This encodes CASSLARRDGYTF. This chain links TRBV5-6 with TRBJ1-2, with unresolved D. This CDR3 has 13 amino acids. The germline V gene encodes CDR1 SGHDT and CDR2 YYEEEE. V lost 0 bases and J lost 6, with 9 bases in between.